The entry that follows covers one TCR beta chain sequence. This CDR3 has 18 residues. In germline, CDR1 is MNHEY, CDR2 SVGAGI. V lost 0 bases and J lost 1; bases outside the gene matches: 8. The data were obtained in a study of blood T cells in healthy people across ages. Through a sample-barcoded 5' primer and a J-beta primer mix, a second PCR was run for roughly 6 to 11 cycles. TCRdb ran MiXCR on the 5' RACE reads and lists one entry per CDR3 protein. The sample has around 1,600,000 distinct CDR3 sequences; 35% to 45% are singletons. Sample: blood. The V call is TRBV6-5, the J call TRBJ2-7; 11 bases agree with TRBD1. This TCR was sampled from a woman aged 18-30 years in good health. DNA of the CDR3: TGTGCCAGCAGTTACTCGATGCTAGGGACAGGGGGGTCCTACGAGCAGTACTTC. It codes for CASSYSMLGTGGSYEQYF.